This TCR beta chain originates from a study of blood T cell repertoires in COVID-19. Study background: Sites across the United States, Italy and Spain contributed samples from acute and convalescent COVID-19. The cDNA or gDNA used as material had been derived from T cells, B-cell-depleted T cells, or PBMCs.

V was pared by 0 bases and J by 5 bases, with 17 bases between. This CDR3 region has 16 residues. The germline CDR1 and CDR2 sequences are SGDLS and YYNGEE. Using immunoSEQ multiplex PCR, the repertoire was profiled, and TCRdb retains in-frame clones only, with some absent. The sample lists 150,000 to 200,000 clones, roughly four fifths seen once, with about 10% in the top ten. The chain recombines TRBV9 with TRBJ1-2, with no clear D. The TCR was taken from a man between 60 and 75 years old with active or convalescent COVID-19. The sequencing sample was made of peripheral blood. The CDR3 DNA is TGTGCCAGCAGCGTAGATGGGGTAACACGGGGTTATGGCTACACCTTC. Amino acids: CASSVDGVTRGYGYTF. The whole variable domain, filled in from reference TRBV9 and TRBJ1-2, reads DSGVTQTPKHLITATGQRVTLRCSPRSGDLSVYWYQQSLDQGLQFLIQYYNGEERAKGNILERFSAQQFPDLHSELNLSSLELGDSALYFCASSVDGVTRGYGYTFGSGTRLTVV.